This T cell receptor (beta chain) came from a study of Ad26.COV2.S vaccination and SARS-CoV-2 variants (dated by TCRdb to the early 2020s). Study-level background: Vaccine-arm donors were drawn from COV1001, a multicentre, randomized, double-blind, placebo-controlled phase I-IIa trial of Ad26.COV2.S in healthy adults. Trial participants were randomized into five groups of five, in which low-dose or high-dose Ad26.COV2.S was given once or twice, or placebo was given on both occasions. The specificity and breadth of SARS-CoV-2-reactive T cell receptors after Ad26.COV2.S vaccination were assessed by TCRbeta repertoire sequencing. Ad26.COV2.S was given intramuscularly at 5x10^10 or 1x10^11 viral particles, as a single shot or as two shots 56 days apart. Blinding of investigators to trial group allocation was maintained during experiments and outcome assessment. The TCR-sequenced set comprised approximately 32 samples: approximately 19 Ad26.COV2.S vaccine recipients, 5 placebo recipients and 8 SARS-CoV-2 convalescent individuals.

The immunoSEQ Assay was used to sequence TCRbeta CDR3 regions. After extraction, genomic DNA underwent amplification by bias-controlled multiplex PCR, followed by high-throughput sequencing. The paper's processing steps were these. To quantify the absolute abundance of every unique TCRbeta CDR3 region, sequences were collapsed and filtered. Usable DNA was measured by amplifying reference genes present in all nucleated cells, and TCRbeta template counts were normalized to that usable DNA to estimate T cell fraction. Repertoire TCRs were annotated as SARS-CoV-2-specific by exact matching of V gene, CDR3 amino acid sequence and J gene to a known reactive TCR set. The reference SARS-CoV-2 TCR set was obtained from MIRA and was filtered for enrichment in COVID-19-positive ImmuneCODE repertoires, whereby public or cross-reactive TCRs were removed. Using the MIRA antigens, annotated TCRs were further analysed by specific ORF or by position within an ORF. Breadth was defined as the number of annotated unique rearrangements divided by the total number of unique productive rearrangements, and depth was defined as the summed frequency of the annotated unique rearrangements. Group comparisons of TCR breadth used two-sided Wilcoxon rank-sum tests. The clones in this table, taken by TCRdb from immuneACCESS, are in-frame only. Not every clone is retained; where verified, under half of the shortfall comes from an unresolved V gene, and the cause of the rest is unknown. The V and J calls and clone size were taken over from that table, and D and trimming were inferred from the DNA. The sample has just over 350,000 clones on record, roughly 85% of them singletons. Of the sample, around 3.3% is held by the ten largest clones.

Overall study results and their limits: Compared with placebo recipients, Ad26.COV2.S recipients showed higher spike-specific TCR breadth (P = 0.0014). The study was not powered for comparison of responses between vaccine doses or regimens. It was noted by the authors that total T cell responses may have been underestimated by the TCR breadth and depth analyses. After vaccination, substantial breadth of spike-specific CD8+ and CD4+ T cell responses was reported. Vaccine and placebo recipients had comparable non-spike TCR breadth, which fits with the vaccine containing only spike.

The treatment or condition label corresponds to: some 20 received Ad26.COV2.S at low or high dose, single or two shots; roughly five received placebo; per-sample allocation not given. For vaccine and placebo recipients, repertoires were sequenced using samples collected on day 63 after the first injection. In Cohort 1b, about 25 adults aged 18-55 years were enrolled at a single site in Boston, USA, between 29 July and 7 August 2020. As a vaccine, Ad26.COV2.S was a replication-incompetent adenovirus type 26 vector that expressed a prefusion-stabilized SARS-CoV-2 spike protein derived from the original Wuhan strain. About this clone itself: Its binding antigen is unknown. The sample holds no much larger clone one base away, and base qualities are not on file.

This material consisted of peripheral blood, taken in a trial of Ad26.COV2.S vaccine versus placebo. This receptor was obtained from a person aged 18 to 59 who received the Ad26.COV2.S COVID-19 vaccine or a placebo.

The CDR3 reads CASSAYTSGPSFTDTQYF. The nucleotide sequence reads TGTGCCAGCAGCGCTTATACTAGCGGCCCCTCATTCACAGATACGCAGTATTTT. Recombination linked TRBV9 to TRBJ2-3; TRBD2 lines up with 8 middle nucleotides. At the junction V is shortened by 3 bases and J by 2 bases; bases outside the gene matches: 14. The germline V gene provides CDR1 SGDLS and CDR2 YYNGEE. Inclusive of the bounding cysteine and phenylalanine, the CDR3 is 18 residues long. The DNA shown is the 54-base CDR3, in frame from base 1.